Following are 31 T cell receptor beta chains from one sample sequenced in a study of control samples from healthy donors and cancer patients. Here immunoSEQ multiplex PCR was the method, and the copy in TCRdb shows in-frame clones only, minus some. The table lists under 200,000 clones, roughly 94% of them singletons. The material sequenced was PBMCs. These receptors all stem from a man aged 60 to 69 with colorectal cancer.

This chain links TRBV11-3 with TRBJ2-2; D call uncertain. The CDR3 has 16 residues. The V gene lost 6 bases and the J gene lost 4 bases, with 18 bases spanning the gap. The germline CDR1 and CDR2 sequences are SGHNT and YENEEA. In nucleotides, the CDR3 is TGTGCCAGCAGTCGCCTGGATGGATTGGGCACCGGGGAGCTGTTTTTT. Residues: CASSRLDGLGTGELFF.

This clone was counted between two and nine times. The V and J genes are TRBV6-5 and TRBJ2-7; no definite D call. This CDR3 comprises 15 residues. Per the germline V gene, CDR1 is MNHEY and CDR2 is SVGAGI. Trimming removed 6 bases at V and 2 bases at J, with 17 bases between. This CDR3 is CASSRSRGITYEQYF. As DNA, the CDR3 is TGTGCCAGCAGCCGCAGCCGTGGGATAACCTACGAGCAGTACTTC.

The chain carries TRBV2 and TRBJ2-7; D tentatively reads TRBD1 or TRBD2 (6 bases each). This CDR3 has 12 residues. Germline-derived CDR1 and CDR2 are SNHLY and FYNNEI. With 6 bases removed from V and 6 bases from J, the gap between germline ends came to 12 bases. CDR3 DNA: TGTGCCAGCAGGCCTGGGGGGCTCGAGCAGTACTTC. It is translated as CASRPGGLEQYF.

The genes are TRBV9 and TRBJ1-2; D call uncertain. V was trimmed by 4 bases and J by 3 bases, leaving 4 bases between them. CDR1 and CDR2 from the germline V gene are SGDLS and YYNGEE. The CDR3 loop spans 11 amino acids. The CDR3 sequence is CASSRDYGYTF. In nucleotides, the CDR3 is TGTGCCAGCAGCCGGGACTATGGCTACACCTTC.

The chain uses TRBV10-3 and TRBJ1-6; 7 bases fit TRBD1. The CDR3 is made up of 15 amino acids. Germline V gene data show CDR1 as ENHRY and CDR2 as SYGVKD. V shed 0 bases and J 5 bases; nucleotides not matched to a gene: 1. CDR3: CAISESTGDNSPLHF. The DNA for the CDR3 is TGTGCCATCAGTGAGTCTACAGGGGATAATTCACCCCTCCACTTT.

The chain is built from TRBV3-1 (or the pseudogene TRBV3-2) and TRBJ1-5; no clear D. The CDR3 is 14 residues long. Trimming left V 4 bases short and J 3 bases short, with 10 bases between. CDR1 LGHDT and CDR2 YNNKEL come from the germline V gene (reference sequence). CDR3 DNA: TGTGCCAGCAGCCCAGATGCCACCAATCAGCCCCAGCATTTT. It codes for CASSPDATNQPQHF.

In nucleotides, the CDR3 is TGTGCCAGCAGTGACGGCAGTGTAATCTACAGGGGGTACTATGGCTACACCTTC. Protein product: CASSDGSVIYRGYYGYTF. The chain employs TRBV6-1 and TRBJ1-2, with 8 bases identical to TRBD1. Per germline, CDR1 MNHNS and CDR2 SASEGT. The CDR3 runs 18 residues. V lost 3 bases to trimming and J lost 3 bases; unmatched junction nucleotides: 15.

The chain has TRBV3-1 (or the pseudogene TRBV3-2) and TRBJ2-4; D could derive from TRBD1 or TRBD2 (5 bases each). The CDR3 loop spans 15 amino acids. Germline V gene lookup returns CDR1 LGHDT and CDR2 YNNKEL (reference sequence). The germline V and J ends were trimmed by 1 base and 1 base, with 8 bases remaining between them. The CDR3 DNA reads as TGTGCCAGCAGCCAAGTGGGGGTTGCCAAAAACATTCAGTACTTC. Amino acid sequence: CASSQVGVAKNIQYF.

This chain joins TRBV19 and TRBJ2-7, with a tentative D call TRBD2 (5 bases). The CDR3 length is 15 residues. The V end was cut by 6 bases, the J end by 1 base, with 16 bases between. Germline values: CDR1 LNHDA, CDR2 SQIVND (reference sequence). The CDR3 here is CASREALGSSYEQYF. The CDR3 coding sequence is TGTGCCAGTAGGGAGGCCCTGGGCAGTTCCTACGAGCAGTACTTC. Combining the CDR3 with reference TRBV19 and TRBJ2-7 gives the whole variable domain DGGITQSPKYLFRKEGQNVTLSCEQNLNHDAMYWYRQDPGQGLRLIYYSQIVNDFQKGDIAEGYSVSREKKESFPLTVTSAQKNPTAFYLCASREALGSSYEQYFGPGTRLTVT.

This clone was counted a single time. V and J are TRBV19 and TRBJ1-1; D not resolved. The CDR3 runs to 14 residues. Germline assignment: CDR1 LNHDA and CDR2 SQIVND (reference sequence). V lost 1 base and J 7 bases, leaving 13 bases between the germline ends. The CDR3 protein is CASSIVGSLGEAFF. The CDR3 region has the DNA TGTGCCAGTAGTATAGTTGGCAGCCTCGGTGAAGCTTTCTTT.

This clone was found once. The rearrangement uses TRBV11-2 and TRBJ2-2; D may match TRBD1 or TRBD2 (5 bases each). V was pared by 2 bases and J by 4 bases, with 11 bases between. The CDR3 has 15 residues. Germline V CDR1 and CDR2: SGHAT, FQNNGV. CDR3 in amino acids: CASSLQAGATGELFF. The CDR3 DNA follows: TGTGCCAGCAGCTTACAAGCCGGGGCCACCGGGGAGCTGTTTTTT. The full variable domain, rest sourced from reference TRBV11-2 and TRBJ2-2, is EAGVAQSPRYKIIEKRQSVAFWCNPISGHATLYWYQQILGQGPKLLIQFQNNGVVDDSQLPKDRFSAERLKGVDSTLKIQPAKLEDSAVYLCASSLQAGATGELFFGEGSRLTVL.

The V call is TRBV9, the J call TRBJ2-5; 8 bases match TRBD1. This CDR3 comprises 15 residues. Germline trimming cut 3 bases from V and 4 bases from J; bases unmatched to any gene: 8. Germline V gene lookup returns CDR1 SGDLS and CDR2 YYNGEE. The CDR3: CASSEDRGGRETQYF. DNA for the CDR3: TGTGCCAGCAGCGAAGACAGGGGAGGTCGAGAGACCCAGTACTTC.

V gene TRBV7-2 combines with J gene TRBJ2-1, with TRBD1 matching over 8 bases. The CDR3 is 15 amino acids. CDR1 and CDR2 (germline): SGHTA, FQGNSA. Trimming cost V 3 bases and J 2 bases; bases outside gene matches: 3. The CDR3 DNA is TGTGCCAGCAGCTTCGACAGGGGTACCTACAATGAGCAGTTCTTC. It is translated as CASSFDRGTYNEQFF.

This chain links TRBV6-2 or TRBV6-3 with TRBJ2-6; D perhaps matches TRBD1 (6 bases). The CDR3 extends over 17 amino acids. Trimming pared 6 bases from V and 2 bases from J, leaving 17 bases between. Germline V gene sequence: CDR1 MNHEY, CDR2 SVGEGT. The CDR3 sequence is CASSPDWGLAGANVLTF. CDR3 DNA: TGTGCCAGCAGCCCGGACTGGGGGCTAGCTGGGGCCAACGTCCTGACTTTC.

The genes are TRBV5-4 and TRBJ1-2, with 9 bases identical to TRBD1. The junction had 2 bases not matched to a gene; V was cut back by 5 bases and J by 6 bases. In germline, CDR1 is SGHNT, CDR2 YYREEE (reference sequence). This CDR3 contains 12 residues. The CDR3 reads CASSRDRDGYTF. The CDR3 coding sequence is TGTGCCAGCAGTAGGGACAGGGATGGCTACACCTTC.

The chain links TRBV9 to TRBJ1-1, with D perhaps matching TRBD1 (5 bases). CDR3 length equals 13 residues. In germline, CDR1 is SGDLS, CDR2 YYNGEE. Between the trimmed V and J ends, which lost 2 bases and 1 base, there was a span of 6 bases. The CDR3 DNA follows: TGTGCCAGCAGCGTGGGGGAGAACACTGAAGCTTTCTTT. Translation gives CASSVGENTEAFF.

The table lists this clone with a count of one. This chain uses TRBV3-1 (or the pseudogene TRBV3-2) with TRBJ1-6; D gene uncertain. The CDR3 is made up of 13 amino acids. Per the germline V gene, CDR1 is LGHDT and CDR2 is YNNKEL (reference sequence). V dropped 0 bases and J dropped 6 bases, with 3 bases sitting between them. The CDR3 DNA follows: TGTGCCAGCAGCCAAGACCTTAATTCACCCCTCCACTTT. Translation gives CASSQDLNSPLHF.

The chain carries TRBV5-1 and TRBJ1-2, with 7 nucleotides matching TRBD1. Germline V lookup: CDR1 SGHRS, CDR2 YFSETQ. CDR3 length equals 14 residues. V shed 1 base and J 6 bases; nucleotides not matched to a gene: 6. CDR3 DNA sequence: TGCGCCAGCAGCTTGAAGTCGCAGGGGGATGGCTACACCTTC. Translation gives CASSLKSQGDGYTF.

V and J are TRBV5-1 and TRBJ2-7; the match to TRBD2 covers 11 bases. This CDR3 is 17 amino acids long. V shed 4 bases, J shed 5 bases, and the junction held 14 bases outside the gene matches. Germline-derived CDR1 and CDR2 are SGHRS and YFSETQ. This CDR3 reads CASSRRVAGGETHEQYF. The CDR3 region has the DNA TGCGCCAGCAGCCGAAGAGTAGCGGGGGGGGAGACCCACGAGCAGTACTTC.

The chain joins TRBV19 to TRBJ2-7, with TRBD1 identical over 8 bases. This CDR3 comprises 17 residues. V was clipped by 6 bases and J by 5 bases; unmatched bases: 18. The germline V gene has CDR1 LNHDA and CDR2 SQIVND (reference sequence). The CDR3: CASSPKASAQGVNEQYF. The DNA for the CDR3 is TGTGCCAGTAGCCCCAAGGCATCGGCACAGGGGGTAAACGAGCAGTACTTC.

The chain couples TRBV30 to TRBJ1-5; TRBD1 matches at 8 bases. The CDR3 is 13 residues long. CDR1 and CDR2 (germline): GTSNPN, SVGIG (reference sequence). V was clipped by 3 bases and J by 5 bases; unmatched bases: 3. CDR3 in amino acids: CAWSWGQDQPQHF. The DNA for the CDR3 is TGTGCCTGGAGCTGGGGACAGGATCAGCCCCAGCATTTT.

This chain connects TRBV7-2 to TRBJ2-2, with D possibly TRBD1 on 6 matching bases. Germline loops: CDR1 SGHTA, CDR2 FQGNSA. The CDR3 is made up of 15 amino acids. The V and J ends lost 1 base and 7 bases respectively, with 13 bases between them. The DNA for the CDR3 is TGTGCCAGCAGCTTAGGAGGGGGTTCGAGCGGGGAGCTGTTTTTT. Amino acid sequence: CASSLGGGSSGELFF.

The genes are TRBV12-3 or TRBV12-4 and TRBJ1-1; no reliable D call. There are 13 residues in the CDR3. The germline V and J ends were trimmed by 5 bases and 7 bases, with 14 bases remaining between them. The CDR3 bases are TGTGCCAGCAGTCCCACAGAGGTCGTTGAAGCTTTCTTT. This gives the protein CASSPTEVVEAFF.

V gene TRBV7-6 combines with J gene TRBJ2-1; 7 bases match TRBD1. J lost 7 bases, V lost 0 bases, and 6 bases had no gene match. The CDR3 runs 15 residues. Germline loops: CDR1 SGHVS, CDR2 FNYEAQ. The CDR3 here is CASSLAGGGWNEQFF. The CDR3 DNA is TGTGCCAGCAGCTTAGCAGGGGGCGGTTGGAATGAGCAGTTCTTC.

DNA of the CDR3: TGCGCCAGCAGTAGGACAGGGGGCACTGAAGCTTTCTTT. This codes for CASSRTGGTEAFF. The J gene is TRBJ1-1, the V gene TRBV10-2; 10 positions match TRBD1. The CDR3 runs 13 residues. Germline trimming cut 5 bases from V and 4 bases from J; bases unmatched to any gene: 1. Germline V gene lookup returns CDR1 WSHSY and CDR2 SAAADI.

In its sample, this clone was seen once. The chain links TRBV5-4 to TRBJ2-3, with D unresolved. The germline V gene encodes CDR1 SGHNT and CDR2 YYREEE (reference sequence). The CDR3 has 13 amino acids. V lost 0 bases and J 4 bases, leaving 6 bases between the germline ends. The CDR3 nucleotides are TGTGCCAGCAGCTTGGACTCCCCAGATACGCAGTATTTT. This codes for CASSLDSPDTQYF. The complete variable domain, with remaining parts taken from reference TRBV5-4 and TRBJ2-3, reads ETGVTQSPTHLIKTRGQQVTLRCSSQSGHNTVSWYQQALGQGPQFIFQYYREEENGRGNFPPRFSGLQFPNYSSELNVNALELDDSALYLCASSLDSPDTQYFGPGTRLTVL.

The V and J genes are TRBV30 and TRBJ2-7; perhaps TRBD2 as D (5 bases). The CDR3 length is 13 residues. Trimming removed 5 bases at V and 1 base at J, with 12 bases between. CDR1 is GTSNPN, CDR2 SVGIG, per germline (reference sequence). The CDR3: CAWATGKSYEQYF. CDR3 coding DNA: TGTGCCTGGGCGACGGGGAAGTCCTACGAGCAGTACTTC.

This clone was recorded only once. The rearrangement links TRBV13 to TRBJ1-1; 11 bases are a match to TRBD1. With 5 bases clipped from V and 4 bases from J, the junction kept 6 bases outside the gene matches. Germline V gene data show CDR1 as PRHDT and CDR2 as FYEKMQ (reference sequence). The CDR3 extends over 15 amino acids. As DNA, the CDR3 is TGTGCCAGCAGCCCAGAGGGACAGGGGGTCACTGAAGCTTTCTTT. This translates into CASSPEGQGVTEAFF.

V gene TRBV4-1 combines with J gene TRBJ2-7; no clear D. This CDR3 has 16 residues. Germline values: CDR1 MGHRA, CDR2 YSYEKL. V was trimmed by 0 bases and J by 0 bases, leaving 12 bases between them. The CDR3 DNA reads as TGCGCCAGCAGCCAAGATGTGCCCAGAGGCTCCTACGAGCAGTACTTC. It encodes CASSQDVPRGSYEQYF.

This chain links TRBV6-1 with TRBJ1-2; D possibly corresponds to TRBD1 (6 bases). CDR1 MNHNS and CDR2 SASEGT come from the germline V gene. Trimming removed 5 bases from V and 7 bases from J, with 17 bases in between. There are 14 residues in the CDR3. CDR3 region: CASSSGARSGGYTF. The CDR3 region has the DNA TGTGCCAGCAGTTCGGGGGCGCGAAGTGGTGGCTACACCTTC.

The V gene is TRBV6-5, the J gene TRBJ1-1; tentatively, D is TRBD1 (6 bases). The V end lost 0 bases, the J end lost 0 bases, and 8 bases lay between the germline ends. This CDR3 has 15 residues. CDR1 MNHEY and CDR2 SVGAGI come from the germline V gene. The CDR3 sequence is CASSYSGGLNTEAFF. The CDR3 coding sequence is TGTGCCAGCAGTTACTCGGGGGGGCTGAACACTGAAGCTTTCTTT.